Listed below are T cell receptor beta chains from one sample, sequenced in a study of OX40 agonist ivuxolimab in advanced cancers. Clones were sequenced by immunoSEQ multiplex PCR, and TCRdb holds only the in-frame ones, with some missing. The sample lists about 20,000 clones; roughly 85% were seen once. The starting material was CD4+ or CD8+ T cells sorted from blood, obtained in a trial of the OX40 agonist ivuxolimab. Receptors were obtained from an adult with an advanced solid tumor such as melanoma, head and neck, liver or kidney cancer. CDR3s include the opening cysteine and the closing phenylalanine or tryptophan. The D gene is left open where the match is weak. The size entry is marked missing in some rows and otherwise reads once, few, many or a size class.

TRBV27	TRBD2	TRBJ2-7	.	CASSLWPGTSGSYEQYF	TGTGCCAGCAGTTTATGGCCCGGGACTAGCGGATCCTACGAGCAGTACTTC
TRBV6-4	TRBD2	TRBJ2-1	.	CASSDSRQGGNDEQFF	TGTGCCAGCAGTGACTCTCGGCAGGGAGGGAACGATGAGCAGTTCTTC
TRBV12-5	.	TRBJ1-1	few	CAPMAEAFF	TGTGCGCCCATGGCTGAAGCTTTCTTT
TRBV7-9	.	TRBJ2-3	.	CASSSQTDTQYF	TGTGCCAGCAGCTCCCAGACAGATACGCAGTATTTT
TRBV27	.	TRBJ1-3	.	CASSLGWGSGNTIYF	TGTGCCAGCAGTTTAGGGTGGGGCTCTGGAAACACCATATATTTT
TRBV5-1	.	TRBJ2-7	.	CASSLGGGEQYF	TGCGCCAGCAGCTTGGGTGGGGGAGAGCAGTACTTC
TRBV9	.	TRBJ2-7	.	CASSTTGEQYF	TGTGCCAGCAGCACTACTGGCGAGCAGTACTTC
TRBV28	TRBD1	TRBJ2-5	.	CASSLGSGQPYGETQYF	TGTGCCAGCAGTTTAGGTTCGGGACAGCCCTATGGAGAGACCCAGTACTTC
TRBV10-3	TRBD2	TRBJ2-3	.	CAISLGLAESVTDTQYF	TGTGCCATCAGCCTGGGACTAGCGGAAAGCGTGACAGATACGCAGTATTTT
TRBV7-9	.	TRBJ2-5	.	CASWAGGETQYF	TGTGCCAGTTGGGCCGGTGGGGAGACCCAGTACTTC
TRBV6-5	.	TRBJ2-5	.	CASSSADPMGETQYF	TGTGCCAGCAGTTCCGCAGACCCGATGGGAGAGACCCAGTACTTC
TRBV7-6	.	TRBJ2-2	.	CASSRNPQDGLTPNTGELFF	TGTGCCAGCAGCCGAAATCCGCAGGACGGTCTCACCCCGAACACCGGGGAGCTGTTTTTT
TRBV7-8	.	TRBJ1-4	.	CASSPGISATNEKLFF	TGTGCCAGCAGCCCAGGAATATCAGCAACTAATGAAAAACTGTTTTTT
TRBV19	TRBD1	TRBJ1-2	.	CASSIPRQGSGYTF	TGTGCCAGTAGTATACCCAGACAGGGAAGTGGCTACACCTTC
TRBV7-8	TRBD2	TRBJ2-1	once	CASSLGGAGGEFF	TGTGCCAGCAGCTTAGGGGGGGCGGGAGGCGAGTTCTTC
TRBV7-9	.	TRBJ2-7	.	CASSSTVDRNPYEQYF	TGTGCCAGCAGCTCAACCGTCGACAGAAACCCCTACGAGCAGTACTTC
TRBV6-5	.	TRBJ1-1	.	CASSLGQGNTEAFF	TGTGCCAGCAGTTTGGGCCAGGGAAACACTGAAGCTTTCTTT
TRBV5-6	.	TRBJ2-1	.	CASSGREGDPFRHEQFF	TGTGCCAGCAGCGGGAGGGAGGGGGACCCTTTTCGCCATGAGCAGTTCTTC
TRBV27	.	TRBJ2-7	few	CASRDRLGYEQYF	TGTGCCAGCAGAGACAGGTTGGGCTACGAGCAGTACTTC
TRBV9	.	TRBJ2-3	once	CASSERQGTDTQYF	TGTGCCAGCAGCGAGCGACAGGGCACAGATACGCAGTATTTT
TRBV7-2	TRBD2	TRBJ2-7	.	CASSLVVSGGVYEQYF	TGTGCCAGCAGCTTAGTAGTTAGCGGGGGGGTTTACGAGCAGTACTTC